A selection of T cell receptor beta chains follows, all from one sample in a study of beta chain features in type 1 diabetes. Generated by immunoSEQ multiplex PCR, the TCRdb table keeps only in-frame clones and is missing some. Among 300,000 or so clones listed, around 9.3% were seen once. The sequenced material came from central memory CD4+ T cells from blood. The receptors originated from a man aged 25 to 40 with type 1 diabetes. The CDR3 runs from the conserved cysteine through the conserved F or W. D genes are given only for firm matches. Not every row has a clone size; where given, it reads once, few, many or a size class.

J: TRBJ1-1; D: .; V: TRBV19; size: few; DNA: TGTGCCAGTAGTGGGACGGGCGGCATCCTAACTGAAGCTTTCTTT; CDR3: CASSGTGGILTEAFF
J: TRBJ2-2; D: .; V: TRBV5-4; size: few; DNA: TGTGCCAGCAGCCCGCCGTCGGGGGAGCTGTTTTTT; CDR3: CASSPPSGELFF
J: TRBJ1-4; D: .; V: TRBV28; size: .; DNA: TGTGCCAGCAGGGTAGGGGTGGCTGAAAAACTGTTTTTT; CDR3: CASRVGVAEKLFF
J: TRBJ1-4; D: .; V: TRBV27; size: few; DNA: TGTGCCAGCAGTTTATCTGCAGGGTGGAGTGAAAAACTGTTTTTT; CDR3: CASSLSAGWSEKLFF
J: TRBJ2-5; D: .; V: TRBV5-4; size: .; DNA: TGTGCCAGCAGCTTGGACGCCGGGGGCCAAGAGACCCAGTACTTC; CDR3: CASSLDAGGQETQYF
J: TRBJ2-7; D: TRBD1; V: TRBV2; size: few; DNA: TGTGCCAGCAGGGACAGGGGGTACGAGCAGTACTTC; CDR3: CASRDRGYEQYF
J: TRBJ1-6; D: TRBD1; V: TRBV6-5; size: few; DNA: TGTGCCAGTACGCCACAGGGGACCAATTCACCCCTCCACTTT; CDR3: CASTPQGTNSPLHF
J: TRBJ1-1; D: .; V: TRBV5-6; size: .; DNA: TGTGCCAGCAGCTTCAAACGGGGAATGAACACTGAAGCTTTCTTT; CDR3: CASSFKRGMNTEAFF
J: TRBJ1-2; D: .; V: TRBV6-4; size: few; DNA: TGTGCCAGCAGTGGGTCGGCGACGGCTCACTATGGCTACACCTTC; CDR3: CASSGSATAHYGYTF
J: TRBJ1-2; D: TRBD1; V: TRBV7-9; size: .; DNA: TGTGCCAGCAGCCCTAATGCCCGGGACAGGAACTATGGCTACACCTTC; CDR3: CASSPNARDRNYGYTF
J: TRBJ2-3; D: TRBD2; V: TRBV28; size: few; DNA: TGTGCCAGCAGCTACCTTCCTAGCGGAGGAGGCACAGATACGCAGTATTTT; CDR3: CASSYLPSGGGTDTQYF
J: TRBJ2-7; D: TRBD2; V: TRBV4-3; size: few; DNA: TGCGCCAGCAGCCAAGATAGGGGGACTAGGGCTTTCTACGAGCAGTACTTC; CDR3: CASSQDRGTRAFYEQYF
J: TRBJ2-1; D: TRBD1; V: TRBV18; size: .; DNA: TGTGCCAGCTCTTGGGACAGTCTCAATGAGCAGTTCTTC; CDR3: CASSWDSLNEQFF
J: TRBJ1-2; D: TRBD1; V: TRBV7-8; size: .; DNA: TGTGCCAGCAGCTTAGCCGACAGGGGATCCGGTGGCTACACCTTC; CDR3: CASSLADRGSGGYTF
J: TRBJ2-5; D: TRBD2; V: TRBV11-2; size: few; DNA: TGTGCCAGCAGCTTCGGCGGGGGGCCCCCCATGACGTACTTC; CDR3: CASSFGGGPPMTYF
J: TRBJ1-6; D: TRBD1; V: TRBV6-5; size: few; DNA: TGTGCCAGCAGTGGGACAGGGGACAATTCACCCCTCCACTTT; CDR3: CASSGTGDNSPLHF
J: TRBJ2-3; D: TRBD2; V: TRBV28; size: few; DNA: TGTGCCAGCAGTTTACTAGCGGGGGGCGCAGATACGCAGTATTTT; CDR3: CASSLLAGGADTQYF
J: TRBJ1-6; D: .; V: TRBV4-3; size: .; DNA: TGCGCCAGCAGCCAAGAGCCAGAAAGCTTTAATGGTTCACCCCTCCACTTT; CDR3: CASSQEPESFNGSPLHF
J: TRBJ2-3; D: .; V: TRBV7-8; size: few; DNA: TGTGCCAGCAGCTTGTCTGGTCCATCAAGTACAAGCACAGATACGCAGTATTTT; CDR3: CASSLSGPSSTSTDTQYF
J: TRBJ2-7; D: .; V: TRBV7-9; size: .; DNA: TGTGCCAGCAGCTTAGGACAGTTCTACGAGCAGTACTTC; CDR3: CASSLGQFYEQYF
J: TRBJ2-1; D: TRBD1; V: TRBV27; size: few; DNA: TGTGCCAGCACGAAAGACAGGGGGTCCTACAATGAGCAGTTCTTC; CDR3: CASTKDRGSYNEQFF
J: TRBJ2-5; D: .; V: TRBV7-2; size: few; DNA: TGTGCCAGCAGCTTAGCGCGTCAGAATAAGGAGTACTTC; CDR3: CASSLARQNKEYF
J: TRBJ2-6; D: .; V: TRBV5-1; size: few; DNA: TGCGCCAGCAGTATAGAGCTAGCTGGGGCCAACGTCCTGACTTTC; CDR3: CASSIELAGANVLTF
J: TRBJ2-7; D: TRBD1; V: TRBV18; size: few; DNA: TGTGCCAGCTCACCACAAGGGACAGGGGCCGACGAGCAGTACTTC; CDR3: CASSPQGTGADEQYF
J: TRBJ2-3; D: TRBD2; V: TRBV2; size: few; DNA: TGTGCCAGCAGTGATCCTAGCGGGGGGGCCGATGACACAGATACGCAGTATTTT; CDR3: CASSDPSGGADDTDTQYF
J: TRBJ1-2; D: .; V: TRBV5-4; size: few; DNA: TGTGCCAGCAGTCATGACGGGCTCCCTTATGGCTACACCTTC; CDR3: CASSHDGLPYGYTF